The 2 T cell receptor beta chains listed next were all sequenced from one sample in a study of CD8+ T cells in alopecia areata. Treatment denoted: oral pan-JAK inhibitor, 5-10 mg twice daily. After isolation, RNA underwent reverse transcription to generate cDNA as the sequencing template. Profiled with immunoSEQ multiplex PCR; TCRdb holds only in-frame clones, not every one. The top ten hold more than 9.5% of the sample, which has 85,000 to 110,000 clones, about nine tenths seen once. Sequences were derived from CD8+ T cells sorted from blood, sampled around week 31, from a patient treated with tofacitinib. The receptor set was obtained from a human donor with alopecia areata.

CDR3 DNA sequence: TGCGCCAGCAGTGAGGCGACTAGCGGGCCAATATCCCAGTACAATGAGCAGTTCTTC. Protein product: CASSEATSGPISQYNEQFF. The V and J genes are TRBV10-1 and TRBJ2-1; 10 nucleotides align to TRBD2. In germline, CDR1 is WNHNN, CDR2 SYGVQD (reference sequence). This CDR3 region has 19 residues. V shed 2 bases and J 4 bases; nucleotides not matched to a gene: 14.

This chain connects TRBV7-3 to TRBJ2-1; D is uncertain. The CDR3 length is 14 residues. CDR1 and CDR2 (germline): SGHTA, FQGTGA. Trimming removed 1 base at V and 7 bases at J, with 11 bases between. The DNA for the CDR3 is TGTGCCAGCAGCTTAAATTCCCTTAAGAATGAGCAGTTCTTC. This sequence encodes CASSLNSLKNEQFF.